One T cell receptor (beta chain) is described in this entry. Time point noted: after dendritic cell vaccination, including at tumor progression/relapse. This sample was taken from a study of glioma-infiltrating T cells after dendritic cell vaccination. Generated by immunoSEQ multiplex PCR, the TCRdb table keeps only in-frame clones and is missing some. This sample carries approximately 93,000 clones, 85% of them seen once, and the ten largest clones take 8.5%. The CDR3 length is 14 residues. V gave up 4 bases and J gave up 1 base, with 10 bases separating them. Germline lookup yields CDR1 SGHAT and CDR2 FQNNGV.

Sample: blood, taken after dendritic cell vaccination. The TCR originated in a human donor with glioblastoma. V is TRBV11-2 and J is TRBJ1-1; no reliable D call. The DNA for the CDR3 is TGTGCCAGCAGCTCCCGAGAGGGGAACACTGAAGCTTTCTTT. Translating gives CASSSREGNTEAFF.